These T cell receptor beta chains were read from a single sample in a study of B cell selection in AIRE deficiency. TCRdb keeps only in-frame clones here, not all; method: immunoSEQ multiplex PCR. The table has 20,000 to 25,000 clones, roughly 97% seen once. Specimen: conventional CD4+ T cells sorted from PBMCs. These receptors originate from a human donor with AIRE deficiency. Each CDR3 is given with its conserved first and last residue. Fields, in order: J gene, clone size, D gene, CDR3 length, V gene, CDR3 protein, CDR3 DNA. D genes are given only for firm matches. The size of a clone is reported for some rows only, either as once, few or many, or as a class for expanded clones.

J: TRBJ2-3
size: -
D: -
length: 14
V: TRBV7-9
CDR3: CASSWDAGTDTQYF
DNA: TGTGCCAGCAGTTGGGACGCGGGCACAGATACGCAGTATTTT

J: TRBJ1-4
size: -
D: -
length: 14
V: TRBV7-2
CDR3: CASSFGATNEKLFF
DNA: TGTGCCAGCAGCTTCGGTGCAACTAATGAAAAACTGTTTTTT

J: TRBJ1-3
size: -
D: -
length: 13
V: TRBV28
CDR3: CASAPPAGNTIYF
DNA: TGTGCCTCCGCCCCACCAGCCGGAAACACCATATATTTT

J: TRBJ1-4
size: -
D: TRBD1
length: 14
V: TRBV11-2
CDR3: CASSRGTGGEKLFF
DNA: TGTGCCAGCAGTCGGGGGACAGGGGGTGAAAAACTGTTTTTT

J: TRBJ2-6
size: -
D: -
length: 16
V: TRBV29-1
CDR3: CSVLGATSSGANVLTF
DNA: TGCAGCGTTCTTGGGGCTACTAGCTCTGGGGCCAACGTCCTGACTTTC

J: TRBJ1-2
size: few
D: -
length: 14
V: TRBV4-2
CDR3: CASSQVRANYGYTF
DNA: TGTGCCAGCAGCCAAGTTCGAGCAAACTATGGCTACACCTTC

J: TRBJ1-2
size: -
D: TRBD1
length: 16
V: TRBV9
CDR3: CASSATDRALWYGYTF
DNA: TGTGCCAGCAGCGCCACGGACAGGGCCCTTTGGTATGGCTACACCTTC

J: TRBJ2-7
size: -
D: -
length: 14
V: TRBV11-3
CDR3: CASSLGRAYYEQYF
DNA: TGTGCCAGCAGCTTAGGTCGCGCCTACTACGAGCAGTACTTC

J: TRBJ2-7
size: -
D: TRBD2
length: 18
V: TRBV7-9
CDR3: CASSLVLFVRGGLNEQYF
DNA: TGTGCCAGCAGCTTAGTTCTGTTCGTGCGGGGGGGACTTAACGAGCAGTACTTC

J: TRBJ2-5
size: -
D: -
length: 17
V: TRBV27
CDR3: CASSPRREPPYQETQYF
DNA: TGTGCCAGCAGCCCCCGGAGGGAGCCGCCGTACCAAGAGACCCAGTACTTC

J: TRBJ2-3
size: -
D: -
length: 15
V: TRBV9
CDR3: CASSARGNPQDTQYF
DNA: TGTGCCAGCAGCGCCCGGGGGAACCCGCAGGATACGCAGTATTTT

J: TRBJ2-1
size: -
D: -
length: 14
V: TRBV7-7
CDR3: CASSSWTFSNEQFF
DNA: TGTGCTAGCAGCTCATGGACATTCTCAAATGAGCAGTTCTTC

J: TRBJ2-1
size: -
D: -
length: 15
V: TRBV18
CDR3: CASSRAAGNYNEQFF
DNA: TGTGCCAGCTCACGAGCGGCGGGGAACTACAATGAGCAGTTCTTC

J: TRBJ2-2
size: once
D: -
length: 14
V: TRBV5-4
CDR3: CASSLDPGSGELFF
DNA: TGTGCCAGCAGCTTGGATCCAGGTTCCGGGGAGCTGTTTTTT

J: TRBJ2-7
size: -
D: -
length: 14
V: TRBV5-6
CDR3: CASSLDGATYEQYF
DNA: TGTGCCAGCAGCTTGGACGGAGCCACCTACGAGCAGTACTTC

J: TRBJ1-2
size: -
D: -
length: 13
V: TRBV5-6
CDR3: CASSLFPENGYTF
DNA: TGTGCCAGCAGCTTGTTCCCAGAAAATGGCTACACCTTC

J: TRBJ2-7
size: -
D: -
length: 15
V: TRBV11-3
CDR3: CASSLGAGLSYEQYF
DNA: TGTGCCAGCAGCTTAGGGGCGGGGTTATCCTACGAGCAGTACTTC

J: TRBJ2-2
size: once
D: -
length: 16
V: TRBV9
CDR3: CASSVVSGGYTGELFF
DNA: TGTGCCAGCAGCGTAGTATCCGGGGGCTACACCGGGGAGCTGTTTTTT

J: TRBJ2-1
size: -
D: TRBD2
length: 16
V: TRBV30
CDR3: CAWSTQWRGGRDEQFF
DNA: TGTGCCTGGAGTACCCAATGGCGGGGGGGCCGGGATGAGCAGTTCTTC

J: TRBJ1-5
size: -
D: TRBD1
length: 17
V: TRBV5-1
CDR3: CASSSSPTGVGNQPQHF
DNA: TGCGCCAGCAGCTCCTCGCCGACAGGGGTAGGCAATCAGCCCCAGCATTTT

J: TRBJ2-7
size: -
D: TRBD2
length: 14
V: TRBV11-1
CDR3: CASSLSLAIYEQYF
DNA: TGTGCCAGCAGCTTATCACTAGCGATCTACGAGCAGTACTTC

J: TRBJ1-1
size: -
D: TRBD1
length: 13
V: TRBV11-3
CDR3: CASSLRQGAEAFF
DNA: TGTGCCAGCAGCTTAAGGCAGGGGGCAGAAGCTTTCTTT

J: TRBJ2-2
size: -
D: -
length: 15
V: TRBV7-9
CDR3: CASLKGPGNTGELFF
DNA: TGTGCCAGCCTTAAGGGACCAGGAAACACCGGGGAGCTGTTTTTT

J: TRBJ1-1
size: -
D: TRBD1
length: 14
V: TRBV19
CDR3: CASSMLLGQTEAFF
DNA: TGTGCCAGTAGTATGTTATTGGGACAGACTGAAGCTTTCTTT

J: TRBJ1-5
size: once
D: -
length: 16
V: TRBV28
CDR3: CASSPARGRGNQPQHF
DNA: TGTGCCAGCAGTCCTGCACGGGGCCGGGGCAATCAGCCCCAGCATTTT

J: TRBJ2-7
size: -
D: TRBD1
length: 15
V: TRBV6-5
CDR3: CASSASGTGDYEQYF
DNA: TGTGCCAGCAGCGCCTCCGGGACAGGGGACTACGAGCAGTACTTC

J: TRBJ2-1
size: -
D: -
length: 13
V: TRBV7-9
CDR3: CASSLYGGNEQFF
DNA: TGTGCCAGCAGCCTCTACGGGGGCAATGAGCAGTTCTTC

J: TRBJ2-5
size: -
D: -
length: 14
V: TRBV5-1
CDR3: CASSLMGWRETQYF
DNA: TGCGCCAGCAGCTTGATGGGGTGGCGGGAGACCCAGTACTTC

J: TRBJ1-2
size: -
D: -
length: 15
V: TRBV4-3
CDR3: CASSRYGAENYGYTF
DNA: TGCGCCAGCAGCCGGTACGGGGCTGAAAACTATGGCTACACCTTC

J: TRBJ2-5
size: -
D: TRBD2
length: 16
V: TRBV4-2
CDR3: CASSRGTRPHQETQYF
DNA: TGTGCCAGCAGCCGCGGGACTAGACCTCACCAAGAGACCCAGTACTTC

J: TRBJ2-1
size: -
D: -
length: 14
V: TRBV18
CDR3: CASSPSSSYNEQFF
DNA: TGTGCCAGCTCACCCAGTAGCTCCTACAATGAGCAGTTCTTC

J: TRBJ2-5
size: -
D: -
length: 14
V: TRBV11-3
CDR3: CASSLAATGATQYF
DNA: TGTGCCAGCAGCTTAGCGGCGACCGGGGCGACCCAGTACTTC

J: TRBJ2-6
size: once
D: -
length: 12
V: TRBV28
CDR3: CASNTGANVLTF
DNA: TGTGCCAGCAATACCGGGGCCAACGTCCTGACTTTC

J: TRBJ1-5
size: -
D: -
length: 14
V: TRBV6-5
CDR3: CASRRGGGDQPQHF
DNA: TGTGCCAGCAGGAGGGGAGGAGGCGATCAGCCCCAGCATTTT

J: TRBJ1-1
size: once
D: -
length: 14
V: TRBV7-9
CDR3: CASSLGRELSPAFF
DNA: TGTGCCAGCAGCTTAGGGCGCGAGTTAAGCCCAGCTTTCTTT

J: TRBJ1-5
size: -
D: TRBD1
length: 14
V: TRBV9
CDR3: CASSGGQYNQPQHF
DNA: TGTGCCAGCAGCGGGGGACAGTACAATCAGCCCCAGCATTTT

J: TRBJ2-5
size: -
D: -
length: 13
V: TRBV5-4
CDR3: CASRTGYEETQYF
DNA: TGTGCCAGCAGGACAGGTTATGAAGAGACCCAGTACTTC

J: TRBJ1-2
size: -
D: -
length: 11
V: TRBV30
CDR3: CAWSVGGGYTF
DNA: TGTGCCTGGAGTGTGGGGGGCGGCTACACCTTC

J: TRBJ2-7
size: -
D: TRBD1
length: 12
V: TRBV6-1
CDR3: CASGTGAYEQYF
DNA: TGTGCCAGCGGGACAGGGGCCTACGAGCAGTACTTC

J: TRBJ2-7
size: -
D: -
length: 16
V: TRBV11-2
CDR3: CASTLNWDTTIYEQYF
DNA: TGTGCCAGCACCCTAAACTGGGACACAACCATCTACGAGCAGTACTTC